A single sample gave rise to the 7 T cell receptor beta chains below, sequenced in a study of sequential checkpoint blockade in melanoma (dated by TCRdb to between 2019 and 2020). Libraries were prepared through the immunoSEQ multiplex PCR assay. Held by TCRdb, this immuneACCESS table contains in-frame sequences only and omits some clones. Under half of the omission traces to an unresolved V gene where checked; the cause of the rest is unknown. A total of 650 to 900 clones appear in this sample, approximately 20% of them only once. About 17% of the sample lies in the top ten. The treatment or condition label corresponds to: randomized to nivolumab then ipilimumab (arm A) or the reverse (arm B). The material was tumor tissue (inferred from file names), obtained from a patient given nivolumab and ipilimumab in sequence. Receptors originate from a human donor with melanoma.

The CDR3 region has the DNA TGTGCCAGCGGGGAGGACAGGTGGGGATACAATGAGCAGTTCTTC. It codes for CASGEDRWGYNEQFF. The chain couples TRBV6-8 to TRBJ2-1, with D possibly TRBD1 on 7 matching bases. The CDR3 sequence is 15 residues long. V was cut by 8 bases and J by 4 bases, with 18 bases left in between. CDR1 is MNHGY and CDR2 is SAAAGT in the germline V gene.

The chain carries TRBV29-1 and TRBJ2-5; D is tentatively TRBD1 or TRBD2 (5 bases each). Germline lookup yields CDR1 SQVTM and CDR2 ANQGSEA. The CDR3 totals 15 residues. V gave up 3 bases and J gave up 7 bases, with 21 bases separating them. This chain's CDR3 is CSVDRTGSAQGTQYF. CDR3 bases: TGCAGCGTTGACAGGACGGGGAGCGCCCAGGGGACCCAGTACTTC.

This clone was counted only a few times. V gene TRBV7-5 combines with J gene TRBJ1-2; TRBD1, the table's D call, lacks a check against the DNA. TRBV7-5 has pseudogene status. CDR3 size: 14 residues. The CDR3: CASSLRDRGDGYTF. The CDR3 DNA reads TGTGCCAGCAGCTTAAGGGACAGGGGAGATGGCTACACCTTC.

The V gene is TRBV12-5, the J gene TRBJ1-5; no reliable D call. CDR1 is LGHNT, CDR2 FRNRAP, per germline. The CDR3 contains 12 residues. In DNA form, the CDR3 reads TGTGCCAGCCGTGATAGCAATCAGCCCCAGCATTTT. It encodes CASRDSNQPQHF.

This clone turned up a few times. CDR3 nucleotides: TGTGCCAGCAGCGTCGGGGGGGCATCAACCGGGGAGCTGTTTTTT. Protein product: CASSVGGASTGELFF. This chain uses TRBV9 with TRBJ2-2; 8 bases line up with TRBD2. CDR3 length equals 15 residues. Trimming removed 2 bases from V and 5 bases from J; junction bases left unmatched: 5. CDR1 is SGDLS and CDR2 is YYNGEE in the germline V gene.

The rearrangement joins TRBV9 to TRBJ2-5; 14 positions agree with TRBD2. This CDR3 region has 17 residues. The ends lost 4 bases at V and 2 bases at J; junction bases unmatched: 7. Germline V CDR1 and CDR2: SGDLS, YYNGEE. The CDR3 protein is CASSPGTSGGLQETQYF. CDR3 DNA sequence: TGTGCCAGCAGCCCAGGGACTAGCGGGGGCCTACAAGAGACCCAGTACTTC.

This chain joins TRBV14 and TRBJ1-1; the D is unclear. CDR3 size: 14 residues. The germline V and J ends were trimmed by 3 bases and 0 bases, with 8 bases remaining between them. From germline, CDR1 is SGHDN and CDR2 FVKESK. The chain's CDR3 is CASSQAGMNTEAFF. The CDR3 region has the DNA TGTGCCAGCAGCCAGGCAGGAATGAACACTGAAGCTTTCTTT.